A selection of T cell receptor beta chains follows, all from one sample in a study of T cell responses to AZD1222 COVID-19 vaccine. Sequencing was performed with immunoSEQ multiplex PCR; in TCRdb, only in-frame clones are kept and a portion is missing. The data contain 90,000 or so clones, 70% to 90% of them singletons. This specimen consisted of peripheral blood, obtained on day 0 of AZD1222 vaccination. These receptors all come from an adult in good health. CDR3s include the opening cysteine and the closing phenylalanine or tryptophan.

J gene: TRBJ2-6; V gene: TRBV25-1; CDR3 protein: CACRAPPSGANVLTF
J gene: TRBJ2-7; V gene: TRBV5-4; CDR3 protein: CASRPAGGPVEQYF
J gene: TRBJ2-4; V gene: TRBV19; CDR3 protein: CASSNHLGTSGRVSKNIQYF
J gene: TRBJ2-5; V gene: TRBV30; CDR3 protein: CAWRQSGVETQYF
J gene: TRBJ1-2; V gene: TRBV28; CDR3 protein: CASSYYGYTF
J gene: TRBJ1-2; V gene: TRBV7-8; CDR3 protein: CASSPTQANYGYTF
J gene: TRBJ1-3; V gene: TRBV6-5; CDR3 protein: CASSYSGLRSGNTIYF
J gene: TRBJ1-3; V gene: TRBV19; CDR3 protein: CASSIPGLRSGNTIYF
J gene: TRBJ2-7; V gene: TRBV18; CDR3 protein: CASSLGHRYEQYF
J gene: TRBJ2-1; V gene: TRBV9; CDR3 protein: CASDGEGNNEQFF
J gene: TRBJ2-1; V gene: TRBV10-2; CDR3 protein: CASSVTLGQYNEQFF
J gene: TRBJ1-1; V gene: TRBV10-1; CDR3 protein: CASSESGTTNTEAFF
J gene: TRBJ2-7; V gene: TRBV28; CDR3 protein: CASSLTSGRASYEQYF
J gene: TRBJ1-2; V gene: TRBV4-1; CDR3 protein: CASSQDTGGWYGYTF
J gene: TRBJ1-6; V gene: TRBV12-3/TRBV12-4; CDR3 protein: CASSLVQNSPLHF
J gene: TRBJ1-2; V gene: TRBV21-1; CDR3 protein: CASSKFCGGGYTF
J gene: TRBJ2-1; V gene: TRBV6-6; CDR3 protein: CASSREGHEQFF
J gene: TRBJ1-5; V gene: TRBV28; CDR3 protein: CASSVPGQGHQPQHF
J gene: TRBJ2-5; V gene: TRBV2; CDR3 protein: CASSDSNLKETQYF
J gene: TRBJ2-7; V gene: TRBV2; CDR3 protein: CASNRGEISYEQYF
J gene: TRBJ1-3; V gene: TRBV6-4; CDR3 protein: CATDPGPGNTIYF
J gene: TRBJ1-4; V gene: TRBV29-1; CDR3 protein: CSAGGGINEKLFF
J gene: TRBJ1-3; V gene: TRBV5-4; CDR3 protein: CASSVTGETGNTIYF
J gene: TRBJ2-3; V gene: TRBV29-1; CDR3 protein: CSVVGVAGVIDTQYF
J gene: TRBJ2-1; V gene: TRBV28; CDR3 protein: CASSTRTVNEQFF
J gene: TRBJ2-7; V gene: TRBV19; CDR3 protein: CASSIGIVTGSPYEQYF